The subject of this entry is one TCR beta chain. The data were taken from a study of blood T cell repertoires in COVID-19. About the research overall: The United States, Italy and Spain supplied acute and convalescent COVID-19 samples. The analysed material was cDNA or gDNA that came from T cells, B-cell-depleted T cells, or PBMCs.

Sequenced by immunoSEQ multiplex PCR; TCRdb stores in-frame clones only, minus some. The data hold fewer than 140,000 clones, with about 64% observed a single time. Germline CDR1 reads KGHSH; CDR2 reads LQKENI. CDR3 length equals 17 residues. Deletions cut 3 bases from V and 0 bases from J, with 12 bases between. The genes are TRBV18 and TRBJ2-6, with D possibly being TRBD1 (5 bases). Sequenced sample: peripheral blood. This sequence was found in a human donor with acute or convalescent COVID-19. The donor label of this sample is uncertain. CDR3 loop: CASSPLGLASGANVLTF. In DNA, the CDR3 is TGTGCCAGCTCACCCTTGGGGCTCGCCTCTGGGGCCAACGTCCTGACTTTC.